Listed below are T cell receptor beta chains from one sample, sequenced in a study of blood T cell repertoires in COVID-19. TCRdb's copy holds only in-frame clones and misses some; the assay was immunoSEQ multiplex PCR. The data hold some 250,000 clones, with 86% observed a single time. Sequenced sample: peripheral blood. The receptors were gathered from an elderly man with acute or convalescent COVID-19. Each CDR3 is given with its conserved first and last residue. Each record gives: V gene, D gene, clone size, J gene, CDR3 DNA, CDR3 protein. A D gene is named only where the DNA matches it firmly. The listing skips clone size in some rows; elsewhere it reads once, few, many or a size class.

>TRBV6-5|-|-|TRBJ2-2
TGTGCCAGCAGTTATTTTTCAGGGGAGGGGGAGCTGTTTTTT
CASSYFSGEGELFF
>TRBV7-9|-|-|TRBJ1-1
TGTGCCAGCAGCCCCCTCCGGGATCTGAAGGCTGAAGCTTTCTTT
CASSPLRDLKAEAFF
>TRBV2|TRBD2|-|TRBJ2-3
TGTGCCAGCAGCGAACTAGCGGGAGGGCCCGCAGATACGCAGTATTTT
CASSELAGGPADTQYF
>TRBV19|TRBD1|-|TRBJ1-2
TGTGCCAGTAGTATCGGGGGGACAGGCCAGACTAACGGCTACACCTTC
CASSIGGTGQTNGYTF
>TRBV5-1|-|few|TRBJ1-2
TGCGCCAGCAGCTTGGGTTGGGACACCTTCTATGGCTACACCTTC
CASSLGWDTFYGYTF
>TRBV5-8|TRBD1|-|TRBJ2-7
TGTGCCAGCCCCTTGGGACAGGGGACGGGCGAGCAGTACTTC
CASPLGQGTGEQYF
>TRBV19|-|-|TRBJ2-3
TGTGCCATCAAGAAAATAAATACGGCGCAGTATTTT
CAIKKINTAQYF
>TRBV7-2|-|-|TRBJ1-1
TGTGCCAGCAGCTCCCTTTCGACAGTGTCTCAGACTGAAGCTTTCTTT
CASSSLSTVSQTEAFF
>TRBV2|TRBD2|-|TRBJ2-3
TGTGCCAGCAGTGAAGCCCTCTGGCGGGGGGGGGATACGCAGTATTTT
CASSEALWRGGDTQYF
>TRBV27|-|once|TRBJ1-2
TGTGCCAGCAGTTCCCTCCCCCTCCTCCTCTATGGCTACACCTTC
CASSSLPLLLYGYTF
>TRBV27|TRBD1|-|TRBJ2-5
TGTGCCAGCAGTTTAGGGACAGGGGGAGAGACCCAGTACTTC
CASSLGTGGETQYF
>TRBV11-3|TRBD1|-|TRBJ1-5
TGTGCCAGCAGCTTAAGGCCCCCGCACAGGGGGCGGGCTGGTCAGCCCCAGCATTTT
CASSLRPPHRGRAGQPQHF
>TRBV4-1|-|-|TRBJ1-1
TGCGCCAGCAGCCAAGATTATGGCGGCATGAACACTGAAGCTTTCTTT
CASSQDYGGMNTEAFF
>TRBV10-3|-|-|TRBJ1-2
TGTGCCATCACCCGACAGCCTACTAACTATGGCTACACCTTC
CAITRQPTNYGYTF
>TRBV28|-|-|TRBJ1-2
TGTGCCAGCAGCCGGACGGGGAGAGGCTACACCTTC
CASSRTGRGYTF
>TRBV11-1|-|-|TRBJ1-1
TGTGCCAGCAGCCTTCAGAGGACTGAAGCTTTCTTT
CASSLQRTEAFF
>TRBV9|-|-|TRBJ1-4
TGTGCCAGCAGCGTAGGGGCAGGGCACCAAATAGGTGAAAAACTGTTTTTT
CASSVGAGHQIGEKLFF
>TRBV11-2|TRBD1|-|TRBJ1-5
TGTGCCAGCAGCCTGGACAGGGGATATCAGCCCCAGCATTTT
CASSLDRGYQPQHF
>TRBV6-4|TRBD1|-|TRBJ1-2
TGTGCCAGCAGTGACTCTCGCTTATACGGGACAGGGAATAGTGGCTACACCTTC
CASSDSRLYGTGNSGYTF
>TRBV2|-|-|TRBJ1-4
TGTGCCAGCACCTCCGGGTGGAATGAAAAACTGTTTTTT
CASTSGWNEKLFF
>TRBV2|-|once|TRBJ1-4
TGTGCCAGCAGTGAAGCGAGGACACGGGTTGTTGAAAAACTGTTTTTT
CASSEARTRVVEKLFF
>TRBV6-5|-|once|TRBJ1-3
TGTGCCAGCAGGATGAGTACGGGTGGAAACACCATATATTTT
CASRMSTGGNTIYF
>TRBV6-6|TRBD1|-|TRBJ2-1
TGTGCCAGCAGTGTCCGGGACAGGGGCAATGAGCAGTTCTTC
CASSVRDRGNEQFF
>TRBV27|TRBD1|-|TRBJ1-2
TGTGCCAGCAGGTTCGACCGACAGGGAGGCTTCTATGGCTACACCTTC
CASRFDRQGGFYGYTF
>TRBV3-1/TRBV3-2|-|-|TRBJ1-4
TGTGCCAGCAGCCAAGGGGAGGCCCATAGTGGTGAAAAACTGTTTTTT
CASSQGEAHSGEKLFF
>TRBV5-1|-|-|TRBJ2-5
TGCGCCAGCAGCCTTGGCGGGCAAGAGACCCAGTACTTC
CASSLGGQETQYF
>TRBV19|-|once|TRBJ1-6
TGTGCGAGTAGCCTCGGAGATTCACCCCTCCACTTT
CASSLGDSPLHF